This T cell receptor beta chain came from a study of post-analysis software for immune sequencing data. Study in general: Included courses were relapsing-remitting and secondary progressive multiple sclerosis; progressive-relapsing multiple sclerosis was also included. Regarding the study as a whole: Elevated frequency relative to controls characterized four or five TRBV segments in patients, TRBV5-6, TRBV5-1 and TRBV20-1 among them. Relative to controls, patients with multiple sclerosis showed significantly lower normalized Chao1 diversity.

cDNA libraries of TCR beta carried unique molecular identifiers. TCRdb analysed the PCR reads with MiXCR anew, one entry per CDR3 protein. The repertoire includes some 690,000 distinct CDR3 sequences, about 32% of them detected once, and approximately 0.6% sits in the top ten. Per germline, CDR1 SEHNR and CDR2 FQNEAQ (reference sequence). V trimming: 3 bases; J trimming: 5 bases; junction bases outside the gene matches: 4. This CDR3 region has 14 residues. This clonotype was seen a handful of times. Antigen unknown. The sequence came from a girl aged 10 to 17 with multiple sclerosis. Source material: blood. The gene calls are TRBV7-9 and TRBJ1-5, with TRBD1 matching 7 bases. The CDR3 DNA is TGTGCCAGCAGCTTGGGACAGATTTATCAGCCCCAGCATTTT. Residues: CASSLGQIYQPQHF.